The 20 T cell receptor beta chains below were found in one sample sequenced in a study of cytomegalovirus exposure and HLA in healthy donors. The PCR was carried out with 60 Vbeta primers and 13 Jbeta primers. Sequencing was performed with immunoSEQ multiplex PCR; in TCRdb, only in-frame clones are kept and a portion is missing. The sample holds under 200,000 clones, approximately 70% seen once. The sequencing input was PBMCs. The source of these receptors is a woman aged 25 to 45 in good health and CMV-seronegative.

This chain links TRBV7-2 with TRBJ1-1, with D hard to call. Per germline, CDR1 SGHTA and CDR2 FQGNSA. V lost 1 base to trimming and J lost 4 bases, with 10 bases between them. This CDR3 has 14 amino acids. The CDR3 sequence is CASSLGRVTTEAFF. The DNA of the CDR3 is TGTGCCAGCAGCTTAGGGAGGGTTACCACTGAAGCTTTCTTT.

The table lists this clone with a few counts. The chain links TRBV5-1 to TRBJ2-3; 7 bases agree with TRBD1. The V gene's germline CDR1 is SGHRS and CDR2 YFSETQ. The CDR3 is made up of 18 amino acids. J gave up 0 bases and V 4 bases, and 14 bases lay outside the gene matches. The CDR3 loop is CASSPWDSLYSSTDTQYF. The CDR3 nucleotides are TGCGCCAGCAGCCCGTGGGACAGCTTATACTCTAGCACAGATACGCAGTATTTT.

V is TRBV30 and J is TRBJ1-1; D is uncertain. The V end lost 5 bases, the J end lost 1 base, and 11 bases lay between the germline ends. Germline V lookup: CDR1 GTSNPN, CDR2 SVGIG (reference sequence). This CDR3 region has 13 residues. The CDR3 sequence: CAWALRGNTEAFF. The CDR3 DNA is TGTGCCTGGGCGCTTAGAGGGAACACTGAAGCTTTCTTT. The variable domain in full, with the rest retrieved from reference TRBV30 and TRBJ1-1, is SQTIHQWPATLVQPVGSPLSLECTVEGTSNPNLYWYRQAAGRGLQLLFYSVGIGQISSEVPQNLSASRPQDRQFILSSKKLLLSDSGFYLCAWALRGNTEAFFGQGTRLTVV.

This clone showed up just once. V usage is TRBV20-1 and J usage is TRBJ1-6, with 9 nucleotides matching TRBD1. The CDR3 is 11 residues long. V lost 5 bases to trimming and J lost 13 bases; unmatched junction nucleotides: 3. Germline V lookup: CDR1 DFQATT, CDR2 SNEGSKA (reference sequence). CDR3 coding DNA: TGCAGTGCTGGGACAGGGACGCCCCTCCACTTT. Translation gives CSAGTGTPLHF.

Note on this clone: The junction does not match germline at one end; this may be a read error. CDR3 residues: CSSTPGDTEAFF. CDR3 sequence (DNA): TGTTCCAGCACCCCAGGTGACACTGAAGCTTTCTTT. The chain employs TRBV7-9 and TRBJ1-1; unclear D gene. In germline, CDR1 is SEHNR, CDR2 FQNEAQ (reference sequence). The CDR3 has 12 residues.

V gene TRBV6-1 combines with J gene TRBJ2-1; a weak D match, TRBD2 (6 bases). Trimming removed 2 bases at V and 4 bases at J, with 12 bases between. CDR3 length: 15 residues. Looked up from germline, CDR1 is MNHNS and CDR2 is SASEGT. The CDR3 bases are TGTGCCAGCAGTGAACTAGCGATTACTTACAATGAGCAGTTCTTC. Translation gives CASSELAITYNEQFF.

The genes are TRBV7-9 and TRBJ2-5; D might be TRBD2 (5 bases). Near its end, the DNA agrees better with TRBJ2-7, so the J call may be wrong. CDR1 and CDR2 (germline): SEHNR, FQNEAQ (reference sequence). The CDR3 runs to 15 residues. The CDR3 sequence: CASSLVGGRGHEQYF. The CDR3 nucleotides are TGTGCCAGCAGCTTAGTCGGCGGGCGAGGGCACGAGCAGTACTTC.

The chain couples TRBV19 to TRBJ2-1; D gene ambiguous. Germline V gives CDR1 LNHDA, CDR2 SQIVND (reference sequence). V gave up 1 base and J gave up 0 bases, with 10 bases separating them. CDR3 size: 16 residues. In nucleotides, the CDR3 is TGTGCCAGTAGTATAGGGCCCGTAAGCTCCTACAATGAGCAGTTCTTC. It specifies CASSIGPVSSYNEQFF.

The chain carries TRBV27 and TRBJ1-1, with 8 bases that match TRBD1. Germline CDR1 is MNHEY and CDR2 is SMNVEV (reference sequence). This CDR3 comprises 14 residues. V gave up 2 bases and J gave up 5 bases; unmatched junction bases: 4. The CDR3 coding sequence is TGTGCCAGCAGTTTACAGGGGGCGGGGACTGAAGCTTTCTTT. Protein: CASSLQGAGTEAFF.

The chain couples TRBV18 to TRBJ1-1, with 7 nucleotides matching TRBD1. The CDR3 extends over 15 amino acids. Germline CDR1 is KGHSH and CDR2 is LQKENI. With 5 bases clipped from V and 6 bases from J, the junction kept 12 bases outside the gene matches. CDR3 amino acids: CASSLETGLSSEAFF. The CDR3 region has the DNA TGTGCCAGCTCATTGGAGACAGGGCTCTCTTCTGAAGCTTTCTTT.

This clone was seen only a few times. The chain recombines TRBV5-5 with TRBJ2-7, with 7 positions matching TRBD1. V was pared by 1 base and J by 5 bases, with 9 bases of the junction left unmatched. The germline gives CDR1 SGHKS, CDR2 YYEKEE (reference sequence). CDR3 size: 15 residues. CDR3 nucleotides: TGTGCCAGCAGCTTGTACGACAGGGTAGTGAACGAGCAGTACTTC. This codes for CASSLYDRVVNEQYF.

The genes are TRBV19 and TRBJ1-1; no clear D gene. Trimming stripped 4 bases from V and 1 base from J, with 7 bases between. Germline-derived CDR1 and CDR2 are LNHDA and SQIVND (reference sequence). This CDR3 has 13 residues. The CDR3 nucleotides read TGTGCCAGTAGTACTCAGAAGAACACTGAAGCTTTCTTT. As protein: CASSTQKNTEAFF.

This clone was seen only a few times. The chain links TRBV10-3 to TRBJ2-7; tentatively, D is TRBD2 (5 bases). The V gene lost 4 bases and the J gene lost 0 bases, with 13 bases spanning the gap. Germline V lookup: CDR1 ENHRY, CDR2 SYGVKD. The CDR3 consists of 15 residues. The CDR3 sequence: CAISAASLSSYEQYF. In nucleotides, the CDR3 is TGTGCCATCAGTGCGGCTAGCCTGAGCTCCTACGAGCAGTACTTC.

The CDR3 loop is CASSQVLAGGPLGEQYF. CDR3 sequence (DNA): TGCGCCAGCAGCCAAGTACTAGCGGGAGGGCCCCTTGGAGAGCAGTACTTC. This chain uses TRBV4-3 with TRBJ2-7, with TRBD2 matching 13 bases. V was pared by 1 base and J by 7 bases, with 10 bases of the junction left unmatched. This CDR3 has 17 amino acids. The V gene's germline CDR1 is LGHNA and CDR2 YSLEER.

The rearrangement links TRBV19 to TRBJ2-1; a weak D match, TRBD1 (6 bases). Trimming left V 6 bases short and J 4 bases short, with 10 bases between. This CDR3 has 13 residues. CDR1 LNHDA and CDR2 SQIVND come from the germline V gene (reference sequence). The CDR3 region is CASSVRGYNEQFF. CDR3 DNA sequence: TGTGCCAGTAGCGTCAGGGGTTACAATGAGCAGTTCTTC. Supplemented by reference TRBV19 and TRBJ2-1, the full variable domain reads DGGITQSPKYLFRKEGQNVTLSCEQNLNHDAMYWYRQDPGQGLRLIYYSQIVNDFQKGDIAEGYSVSREKKESFPLTVTSAQKNPTAFYLCASSVRGYNEQFFGPGTRLTVL.

This sequence joins TRBV11-3 and TRBJ2-7, with 12 bases matching TRBD1. J was trimmed by 0 bases and V by 5 bases; bases with no gene match: 14. The CDR3 contains 19 residues. Germline-derived CDR1 and CDR2 are SGHNT and YENEEA. The CDR3 protein is CASSQKRDRGPSPSYEQYF. The CDR3 DNA reads TGTGCCAGCAGCCAAAAGCGGGACAGGGGGCCCTCCCCCTCCTACGAGCAGTACTTC.

The V and J genes are TRBV9 and TRBJ1-3; a possible D gene is TRBD1 (5 bases). The V gene's germline CDR1 is SGDLS and CDR2 YYNGEE. The CDR3 is 19 residues long. V was shortened by 0 bases and J by 0 bases, with 19 bases between the two germline ends. CDR3 loop: CASSVVPGPSSNSGNTIYF. The CDR3 nucleotides are TGTGCCAGCAGCGTAGTCCCAGGGCCTTCCTCCAACTCTGGAAACACCATATATTTT.

The V gene is TRBV19, the J gene TRBJ1-1, with TRBD1 matching 12 bases. Germline CDR1 and CDR2: LNHDA and SQIVND (reference sequence). This CDR3 region has 13 residues. V dropped 10 bases and J dropped 6; count of bases not matched to a gene: 6. In DNA, the CDR3 is TGTGCCATACGGGACAGGGGGCTCGCTGAAGCTTTCTTT. It yields the protein CAIRDRGLAEAFF.

This chain joins TRBV7-3 and TRBJ2-2; D is perhaps TRBD2 (5 bases). Germline CDR1 and CDR2: SGHTA and FQGTGA. CDR3 size: 18 residues. The V and J ends lost 4 bases and 5 bases respectively, with 23 bases between them. The CDR3 DNA reads as TGTGCCAGCAGCTCTTCCGGGTCGTCTTCTCGGGGAACCGGGGAGCTGTTTTTT. It encodes CASSSSGSSSRGTGELFF.

The chain carries TRBV6-1 and TRBJ2-3; 8 bases line up with TRBD2. This CDR3 comprises 14 residues. Looked up from germline, CDR1 is MNHNS and CDR2 is SASEGT. V was clipped by 5 bases and J by 8 bases; unmatched bases: 9. The CDR3 reads CASSNKRESRTQYF. CDR3 in DNA: TGTGCCAGCAGTAACAAGCGGGAGAGTCGTACGCAGTATTTT.